Listed here are 16 T cell receptor beta chains from one sample, sequenced in a study of T-cell memory formation after mild COVID-19. MiXCR, applied by TCRdb to the 5' RACE reads, yields one record per CDR3 protein. This sample has some 65,000 distinct CDR3 sequences, with over 15% found just once. The specimen sequenced was PBMCs or a T cell subset sorted from them (not recorded which). These receptor sequences come from an adult woman who had mild COVID-19 (a few samples of this study predate the infection). Cell type and time point are not known.

The V gene is TRBV4-3, the J gene TRBJ2-3; D unresolved. With 5 bases removed from V and 5 bases from J, the gap between germline ends came to 11 bases. CDR1 and CDR2 from the germline V gene are LGHNA and YSLEER. The CDR3 totals 13 residues. CDR3 loop: CASSARPRDTQYF. CDR3 bases: TGCGCCAGCAGCGCCCGACCAAGAGATACGCAGTATTTT.

This clonotype was recorded a few times. This chain links TRBV29-1 with TRBJ2-7; perhaps TRBD2 as D (7 bases). The germline CDR1 and CDR2 sequences are SQVTM and ANQGSEA. Trimming removed 4 bases from V and 2 bases from J, with 12 bases in between. This CDR3 spans 13 amino acids. CDR3 sequence: CSVVRGRAYEQYF. In DNA form, the CDR3 reads TGCAGCGTTGTGCGGGGGCGGGCCTACGAGCAGTACTTC.

A word on this clonotype: A much larger clone differs by one base, so this may be a read error. V and J are TRBV4-2 and TRBJ2-2, with no clear D. Germline V gives CDR1 LGHNA, CDR2 YNFKEQ. V gave up 3 bases and J gave up 3 bases, with 11 bases separating them. The CDR3 length is 15 residues. The CDR3 loop is CASSHQERHTGELFF. For the CDR3, the DNA is TGTGCCAGCAGCCACCAGGAACGACACACCGGGGAGCTGTTTTTT.

The V and J genes are TRBV7-9 and TRBJ2-7; 7 bases match TRBD2. The junction had 11 bases not matched to a gene; V was cut back by 3 bases and J by 3 bases. The length of the CDR3 is 16 residues. CDR1 is SEHNR and CDR2 is FQNEAQ in the germline V gene (reference sequence). CDR3 DNA sequence: TGTGCCAGCAGCTTGGCCCCTAGCGGAGTGGACTACGAGCAGTACTTC. Its translation is CASSLAPSGVDYEQYF. Full variable domain (missing parts from reference TRBV7-9 and TRBJ2-7): DTGVSQNPRHKITKRGQNVTFRCDPISEHNRLYWYRQTLGQGPEFLTYFQNEAQLEKSRLLSDRFSAERPKGSFSTLEIQRTEQGDSAMYLCASSLAPSGVDYEQYFGPGTRLTVT.

The rearrangement links TRBV5-6 to TRBJ1-1; 12 bases align to TRBD1. CDR3 length: 15 residues. CDR1 is SGHDT and CDR2 is YYEEEE in the germline V gene. Germline trimming cut 4 bases from V and 7 bases from J; bases unmatched to any gene: 8. This chain's CDR3 is CASSHGTGGIVEAFF. The CDR3 DNA is TGTGCCAGCAGCCACGGGACAGGGGGCATCGTTGAAGCTTTCTTT.

This clonotype showed up just a few times. The genes are TRBV7-3 and TRBJ2-1; a possible D gene is TRBD2 (7 bases). Germline V gene data show CDR1 as SGHTA and CDR2 as FQGTGA. This CDR3 is built from 15 residues. The V end lost 2 bases, the J end lost 5 bases, and 13 bases lay between the germline ends. The CDR3 DNA reads TGTGCCAGCAGCTTAGGGGCGGGGGCTAACAATGAGCAGTTCTTC. Its protein product is CASSLGAGANNEQFF.

This clonotype appeared a few times. The V call is TRBV6-1, the J call TRBJ2-3, with 7 bases fitting TRBD2. Germline V CDR1 and CDR2: MNHNS, SASEGT. V gave up 2 bases and J gave up 5 bases; unmatched junction bases: 7. The CDR3 is 15 amino acids. The CDR3 DNA follows: TGTGCCAGCAGTGAATGGGGGGGGGTGGGAGATACGCAGTATTTT. Residues: CASSEWGGVGDTQYF.

The chain employs TRBV4-1 and TRBJ1-5; D call uncertain. The CDR3 runs 16 residues. The germline gives CDR1 MGHRA, CDR2 YSYEKL. The V end was cut by 2 bases, the J end by 5 bases, with 16 bases between. CDR3 DNA sequence: TGCGCCAGCAGCCAAACTCAAGGATGGAAGGATCAGCCCCAGCATTTT. Translation gives CASSQTQGWKDQPQHF.

This clonotype came up a few times. The J gene is TRBJ1-6, the V gene TRBV27, with unresolved D. Per the germline V gene, CDR1 is MNHEY and CDR2 is SMNVEV (reference sequence). Trimming shortened V by 7 bases and J by 6 bases, and 13 bases separated the two germline ends. This CDR3 contains 14 residues. The CDR3 DNA sequence: TGTGCCAGCAAGTCGGCGACGGGTAATTCACCCCTCCACTTT. It is translated as CASKSATGNSPLHF.

This chain's CDR3 is CASSYGVGYTF. The CDR3 DNA reads TGTGCCAGCAGTTACGGGGTCGGCTACACCTTC. The chain is built from TRBV6-5 and TRBJ1-2; unclear D gene. CDR1 is MNHEY, CDR2 SVGAGI, per germline. Trimming removed 2 bases from V and 8 bases from J, with 6 bases in between. This CDR3 has 11 amino acids.

CDR3 residues: CASSLVGVGGDTEAFF. The CDR3 coding sequence is TGTGCCAGCAGCTTAGTCGGAGTAGGGGGTGACACTGAAGCTTTCTTT. This chain connects TRBV7-9 to TRBJ1-1; D is perhaps TRBD1 (6 bases). This CDR3 is built from 16 residues. Germline CDR1 reads SEHNR; CDR2 reads FQNEAQ (reference sequence). The ends were cut back, 1 base at V and 3 bases at J, with 15 bases in the middle.

CDR3 sequence: CATMDSITDTQYF. CDR3 DNA: TGTGCCACCATGGACAGTATCACAGATACGCAGTATTTT. This rearrangement joins TRBV24-1 to TRBJ2-3, with D maybe TRBD1 (6 bases). Trimming took 8 bases from V and 2 from J, leaving 10 bases between them. Germline V lookup: CDR1 KGHDR, CDR2 SFDVKD. This CDR3 region has 13 residues.

The rearrangement uses TRBV12-3 or TRBV12-4 and TRBJ2-5; TRBD2 matches at 9 bases. This CDR3 has 14 amino acids. The junction had 1 base not matched to a gene; V was cut back by 5 bases and J by 0 bases. CDR3 sequence reads: CASSRTSDQETQYF. The CDR3 DNA is TGTGCCAGCAGTCGGACTAGCGACCAAGAGACCCAGTACTTC.

This clonotype was observed a handful of times. The CDR3 DNA follows: TGTGCCAGCAGTTTTTGGCGGGGGGCTTGGTACGAGCAGTACTTC. Encoded protein: CASSFWRGAWYEQYF. The V call is TRBV12-3 or TRBV12-4, the J call TRBJ2-7; TRBD2 aligns across 8 bases. With V trimmed by 3 bases and J by 4 bases, 8 bases remained unmatched. The CDR3 loop spans 15 amino acids.

This clonotype was found a few times. The gene calls are TRBV20-1 and TRBJ1-1; D is perhaps TRBD1 (6 bases). Germline assignment: CDR1 DFQATT and CDR2 SNEGSKA (reference sequence). CDR3 length equals 16 residues. V was clipped by 0 bases and J by 0 bases, with 14 bases between them. The CDR3 spells CSARDGGGEMNTEAFF. Here the CDR3 DNA reads TGCAGTGCTAGAGATGGCGGGGGCGAAATGAACACTGAAGCTTTCTTT.

The rearrangement joins TRBV29-1 to TRBJ2-1, with TRBD2 matching 9 bases. CDR1 and CDR2 from the germline V gene are SQVTM and ANQGSEA. The J segment lost 7 bases and the V segment lost 4 bases, leaving 5 bases of the junction unmatched. CDR3 length: 13 amino acids. The DNA for the CDR3 is TGCAGCGTTGGAGCGGGAGGTAGTAATGAGCAGTTCTTC. It translates to CSVGAGGSNEQFF.